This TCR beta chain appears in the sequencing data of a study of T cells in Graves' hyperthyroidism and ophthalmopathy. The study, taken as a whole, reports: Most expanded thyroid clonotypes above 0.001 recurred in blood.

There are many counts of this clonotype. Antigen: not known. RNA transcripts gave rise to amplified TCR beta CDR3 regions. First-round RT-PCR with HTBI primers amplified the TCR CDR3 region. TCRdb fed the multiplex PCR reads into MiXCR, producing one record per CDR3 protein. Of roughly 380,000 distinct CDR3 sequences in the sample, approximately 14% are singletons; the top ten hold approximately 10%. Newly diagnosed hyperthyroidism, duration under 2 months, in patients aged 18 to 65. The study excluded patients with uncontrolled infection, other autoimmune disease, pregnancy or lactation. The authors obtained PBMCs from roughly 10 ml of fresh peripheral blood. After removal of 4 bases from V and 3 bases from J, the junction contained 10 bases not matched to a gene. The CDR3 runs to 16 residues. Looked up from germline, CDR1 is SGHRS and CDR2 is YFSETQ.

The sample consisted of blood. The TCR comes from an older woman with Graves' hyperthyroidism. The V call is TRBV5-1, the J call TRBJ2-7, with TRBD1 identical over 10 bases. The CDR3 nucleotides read TGCGCCAGCAGCATCTCCTCCGGGACAGGGGTCTACGAGCAGTACTTC. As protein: CASSISSGTGVYEQYF.